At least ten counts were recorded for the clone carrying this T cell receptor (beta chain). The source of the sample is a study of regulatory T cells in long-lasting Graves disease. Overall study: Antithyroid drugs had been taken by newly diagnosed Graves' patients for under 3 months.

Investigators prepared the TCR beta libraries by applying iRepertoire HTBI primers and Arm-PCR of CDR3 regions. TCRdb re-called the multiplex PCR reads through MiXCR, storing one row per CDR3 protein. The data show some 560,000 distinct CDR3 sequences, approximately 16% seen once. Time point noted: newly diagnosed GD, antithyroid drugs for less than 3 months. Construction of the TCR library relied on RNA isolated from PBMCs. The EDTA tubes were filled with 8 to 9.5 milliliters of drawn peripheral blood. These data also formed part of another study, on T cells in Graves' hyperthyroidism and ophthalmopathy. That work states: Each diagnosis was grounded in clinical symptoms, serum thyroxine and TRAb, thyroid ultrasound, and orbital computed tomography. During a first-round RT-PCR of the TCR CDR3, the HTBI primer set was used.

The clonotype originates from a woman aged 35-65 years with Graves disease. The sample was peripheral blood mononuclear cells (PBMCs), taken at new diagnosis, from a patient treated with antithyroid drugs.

CDR3 region: CSVEAGPSTDTQYF. The CDR3 nucleotides read TGCAGCGTTGAAGCGGGACCCAGCACAGATACGCAGTATTTT. This sequence joins TRBV29-1 and TRBJ2-3; either TRBD1 or TRBD2 may supply D (5 bases each). CDR3 length equals 14 residues. Germline V lookup: CDR1 SQVTM, CDR2 ANQGSEA. The germline V and J ends were trimmed by 1 base and 0 bases, with 8 bases remaining between them.